A single sample gave rise to the 5 T cell receptor beta chains below, sequenced in a study of chemoradiotherapy in HPV16-positive cancers. TCRdb keeps only in-frame clones here, not all; method: immunoSEQ multiplex PCR. The repertoire includes several thousand clones, roughly 81% of them detected once, and under 4% sits in the top ten. The source was tumor tissue, collected from a patient who underwent chemoradiotherapy. The receptors were gathered from a human donor with HPV-associated anogenital cancer.

V and J are TRBV7-9 and TRBJ2-5; 7 nucleotides match TRBD1. The J call is doubtful: the DNA matches TRBJ2-7 better. CDR3 length: 12 amino acids. Germline assignment: CDR1 SEHNR and CDR2 FQNEAQ (reference sequence). The CDR3 protein is CASQQGMGEQYF. CDR3 in DNA: TGTGCCAGCCAACAGGGGATGGGCGAGCAGTACTTC.

V usage is TRBV14 and J usage is TRBJ1-3; D is unclear. CDR3 size: 14 residues. Germline V gene data show CDR1 as SGHDN and CDR2 as FVKESK. V lost 4 bases to trimming and J lost 1 base, with 8 bases between them. The CDR3 DNA is TGTGCCAGCAGCCCCCGGATGTCTGGAAACACCATATATTTT. Protein product: CASSPRMSGNTIYF. The whole variable domain, filled in from reference TRBV14 and TRBJ1-3, reads EAGVTQFPSHSVIEKGQTVTLRCDPISGHDNLYWYRRVMGKEIKFLLHFVKESKQDESGMPNNRFLAERTGGTYSTLKVQPAELEDSGVYFCASSPRMSGNTIYFGEGSWLTVV.

This clone is a singleton in its sample. V is TRBV7-6 and J is TRBJ1-1, with D maybe TRBD1 (5 bases). The CDR3 extends over 13 amino acids. Germline lookup yields CDR1 SGHVS and CDR2 FNYEAQ. Trimming removed 3 bases from V and 6 bases from J, with 11 bases in between. The CDR3 nucleotides are TGTGCCAGCAGCTTGCGGGGCCGGTCTGAAGCTTTCTTT. Protein sequence: CASSLRGRSEAFF.

In its sample, this clone was seen once. J is TRBJ2-5 and V is TRBV15; D remains unclear. This CDR3 spans 13 amino acids. Trimming removed 1 base from V and 1 base from J, with 4 bases in between. Germline V gene lookup returns CDR1 LNHNV and CDR2 YYDKDF (reference sequence). The CDR3 region has the DNA TGTGCCACCAGCAGAGGGTTCCAAGAGACCCAGTACTTC. This sequence encodes CATSRGFQETQYF.

This clone was seen only a few times. This sequence joins TRBV6-6 and TRBJ2-7; unclear D gene. The CDR3 sequence is 12 residues long. The V and J ends lost 6 bases and 2 bases respectively, with 8 bases between them. Per germline, CDR1 MNHNY and CDR2 SVGAGI (reference sequence). CDR3 protein: CASSLDTYEQYF. The CDR3 nucleotides are TGTGCCAGCAGCCTAGATACCTACGAGCAGTACTTC.